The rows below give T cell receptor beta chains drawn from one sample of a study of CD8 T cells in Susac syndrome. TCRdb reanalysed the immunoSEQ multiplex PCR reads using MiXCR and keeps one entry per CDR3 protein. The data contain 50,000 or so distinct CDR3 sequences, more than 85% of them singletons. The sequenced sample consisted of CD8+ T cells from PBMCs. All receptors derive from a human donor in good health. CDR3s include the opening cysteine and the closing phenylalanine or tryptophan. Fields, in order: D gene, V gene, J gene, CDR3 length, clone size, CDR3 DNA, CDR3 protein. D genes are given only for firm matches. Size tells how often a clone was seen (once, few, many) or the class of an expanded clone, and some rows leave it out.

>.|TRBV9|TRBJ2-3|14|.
TGTGCCAGCAGCGTAGGATCGGGGGCGAGGCCGCAGTATTTT
CASSVGSGARPQYF
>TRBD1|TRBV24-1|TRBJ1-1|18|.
TGTGCCACCAGTGAGCCTCGCTACCTGACAGGGTGGAGCACTGAAGCTTTCTTT
CATSEPRYLTGWSTEAFF
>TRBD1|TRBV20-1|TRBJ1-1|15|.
TGCAGTGCTAGAGACACACAGGGGCGTAACACTGAAGCTTTCTTT
CSARDTQGRNTEAFF
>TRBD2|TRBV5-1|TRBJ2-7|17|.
TGCGCCAGCAGCCTGCGAGGACTAGCGGGAGAGGGAAACGAGCAGTACTTC
CASSLRGLAGEGNEQYF
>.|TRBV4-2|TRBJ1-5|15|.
TGTGCCAGCAGCCAGTTACAGGATAGCAATCAGCCCCAGCATTTT
CASSQLQDSNQPQHF
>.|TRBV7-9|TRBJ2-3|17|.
TGTGCCAGCAGCTCACGAGAGGGGGCAGGGGGGACAGATACGCAGTATTTT
CASSSREGAGGTDTQYF
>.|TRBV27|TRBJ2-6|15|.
TGTGCCAGCAGTTTATCTGGGACTGGGGCCAACGTCCTGACTTTC
CASSLSGTGANVLTF
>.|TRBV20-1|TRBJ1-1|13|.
TGCAGTGCCACCCCCATAGCCGGGACTGAAGCTTTCTTT
CSATPIAGTEAFF
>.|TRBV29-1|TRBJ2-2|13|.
TGCAGCGTTGAGGGATTGAACACCGGGGAGCTGTTTTTT
CSVEGLNTGELFF
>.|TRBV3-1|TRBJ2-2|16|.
TGTGCCAGCAGCCAAAACCCGGACGGGAACACCGGGGAGCTGTTTTTT
CASSQNPDGNTGELFF
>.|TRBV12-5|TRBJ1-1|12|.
TGTGCTAGTGGCCCAGGGGACACTGAAGCTTTCTTT
CASGPGDTEAFF
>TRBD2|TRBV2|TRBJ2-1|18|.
TGTGCCAGTACTAGCGGGAGGGCCGATGTGGGATACTGGAATGAGCAGTTCTTC
CASTSGRADVGYWNEQFF
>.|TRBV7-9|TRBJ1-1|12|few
TGTGCCAGCAGCTTAGGTAGCACTGAAGCTTTCTTT
CASSLGSTEAFF
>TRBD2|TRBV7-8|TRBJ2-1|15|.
TGTGCCAGCAGCCCGAGCGGGAGGCCATACAATGAGCAGTTCTTC
CASSPSGRPYNEQFF
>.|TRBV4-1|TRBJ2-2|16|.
TGCGCCAGCAGCCACTTTTTTCCAGGGGGGGACGGGGAGCTGTTTTTT
CASSHFFPGGDGELFF
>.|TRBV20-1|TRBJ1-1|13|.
TGCAGTGACCACAGCAATTTGAACACTGAAGCTTTCTTT
CSDHSNLNTEAFF
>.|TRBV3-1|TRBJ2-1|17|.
TGTGCCAGCAGCCAAGATACTCGGGCACGCTCCTACAATGAGCAGTTCTTC
CASSQDTRARSYNEQFF
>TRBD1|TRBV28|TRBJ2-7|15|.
TGTGCCAGCAGTGAAACCGGGACAGGGCCCTACGAGCAGTACTTC
CASSETGTGPYEQYF
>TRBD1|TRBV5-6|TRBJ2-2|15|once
TGTGCCAGCAGATCCGGGACAGGGGTCACCGGGGAGCTGTTTTTT
CASRSGTGVTGELFF
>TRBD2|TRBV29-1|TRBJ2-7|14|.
TGCAGCGTTGAGTCTTCTAGCGGTCCCTACGAGCAGTACTTC
CSVESSSGPYEQYF
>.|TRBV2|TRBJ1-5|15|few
TGTGCCAGCAGTGGAGGATTGGAGCGGCGTGGGCCCCAGCATTTT
CASSGGLERRGPQHF
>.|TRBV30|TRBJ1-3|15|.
TGTGCCTGGAGGCGTTCTAAGGGGCGAGTTGTCACCATATATTTT
CAWRRSKGRVVTIYF
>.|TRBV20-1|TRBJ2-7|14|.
TGCAGTGCTAGAGCTGGGGGTGACTCCTACGAGCAGTACTTC
CSARAGGDSYEQYF
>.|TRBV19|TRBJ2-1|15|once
TGTGCCAGTAGTATTACTAGTTTCGCCTACAATGAGCAGTTCTTC
CASSITSFAYNEQFF
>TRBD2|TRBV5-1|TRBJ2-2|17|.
TGCGCCAGCAGTTTCCGGGAGGCCGGGCCGGGCGCCGGGGAGCTGTTTTTT
CASSFREAGPGAGELFF
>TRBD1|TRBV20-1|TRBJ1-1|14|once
TGCAGTGCTAGACCCAAGACAGGGGGCACTGAAGCTTTCTTT
CSARPKTGGTEAFF
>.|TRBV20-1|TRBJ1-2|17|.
TGCAGTGCTGGCCTAATTGACGGACAGCAACCGGACTATGGCTACGCCTTC
CSAGLIDGQQPDYGYAF
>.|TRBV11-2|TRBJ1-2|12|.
TGTGCCAGCAGCCTGGGCTCATATGGCTACACCTTC
CASSLGSYGYTF
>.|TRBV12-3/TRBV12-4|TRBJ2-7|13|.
TGTGCCAGCAGTTTCAGCCCCGACGACGAGCAGTACTTC
CASSFSPDDEQYF
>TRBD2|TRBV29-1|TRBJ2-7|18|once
TGCAGCGTTGATGCCCCGGGACTAGCGGGAGCCGAGCGCATCGAGCAGTACTTC
CSVDAPGLAGAERIEQYF
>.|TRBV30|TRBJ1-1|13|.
TGTGCCGGGGATTGGCAGGGGAACACTGAAGCTTTCTTT
CAGDWQGNTEAFF
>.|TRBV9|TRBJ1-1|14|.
TGTGCCAGCACCTCGCGGGGGGCGAACACTGAAGCTTTCTTT
CASTSRGANTEAFF
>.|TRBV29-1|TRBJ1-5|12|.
TGCAGCGCCACCAATAGCAATCAGCCCCAGCATTTT
CSATNSNQPQHF
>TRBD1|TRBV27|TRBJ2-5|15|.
TGTGCCAGCAGTCCTCCGGGACAGGGAATAGAGACCCAGTACTTC
CASSPPGQGIETQYF
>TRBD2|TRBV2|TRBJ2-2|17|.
TGTGCCAGCAGTGTCCCAAGCGGGACCGTCGACACCGGGGAGCTGTTTTTT
CASSVPSGTVDTGELFF
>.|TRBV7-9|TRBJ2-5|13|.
TGTGCCAGCAGCCCCGGCACAGAAGAGACCCAGTACTTC
CASSPGTEETQYF
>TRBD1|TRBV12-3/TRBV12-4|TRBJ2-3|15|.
TGTGCCAGCAGTTTCGGGACAGGAATCACAGATACGCAGTATTTT
CASSFGTGITDTQYF
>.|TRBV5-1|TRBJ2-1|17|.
TGCGCCAGCAGCTTGGCCCGCGATACCAGCTCCTACAATGAGCAGTTCTTC
CASSLARDTSSYNEQFF
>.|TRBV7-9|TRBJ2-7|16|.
TGTGCCAGCAGCCCCCCGGCAGGTCCGGGGTTCTACGAGCAGTACTTC
CASSPPAGPGFYEQYF
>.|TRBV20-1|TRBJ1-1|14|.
TGCAGTGCTAGGGAGAGGGAAAAAGGCCCTGAAGCTTTCTTT
CSAREREKGPEAFF
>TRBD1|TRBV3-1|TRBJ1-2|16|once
TGTGCCAGCAGCTCTAGTTTGGACAGGGGGCCCTATGGCTACACCTTC
CASSSSLDRGPYGYTF
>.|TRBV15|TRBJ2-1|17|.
TGTGCCACCAGCAGAGATTCTCTTTTAGACTCCTACAATGAGCAGTTCTTC
CATSRDSLLDSYNEQFF
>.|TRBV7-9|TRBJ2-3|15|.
TGTGCCAGCAGCCCCATGAGGGAACGGGCAGATACGCAGTATTTT
CASSPMRERADTQYF
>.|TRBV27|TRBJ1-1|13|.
TGTGCCAGCAGTAGCGACGAGGGCACTGAAGCTTTCTTT
CASSSDEGTEAFF
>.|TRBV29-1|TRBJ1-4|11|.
TGCAGCGTTGAGAGAGGGGAAAAACTGTTTTTT
CSVERGEKLFF
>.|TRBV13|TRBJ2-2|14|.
TGTGCCAGCAGCTTAAGCAGAGTCACCGGGGAGCTGTTTTTT
CASSLSRVTGELFF
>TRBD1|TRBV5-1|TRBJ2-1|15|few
TGCGCCAGCAGCTTACGGACAGGGGGCCTTGGGGAGCAGTTCTTC
CASSLRTGGLGEQFF
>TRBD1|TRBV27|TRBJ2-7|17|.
TGTGCCAGCAGCCCCCTCGGAGACAGGGGCGTTTCCTACGAGCAGTACTTC
CASSPLGDRGVSYEQYF
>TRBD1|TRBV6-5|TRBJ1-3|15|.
TGTGCCAGCAGAAGTACAGGGGGCATTGGAAACACCATATATTTT
CASRSTGGIGNTIYF
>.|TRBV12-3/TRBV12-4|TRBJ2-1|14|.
TGTGCCAGCAGTTTCTCCCCGGTGGGCAATGAGCAGTTCTTC
CASSFSPVGNEQFF
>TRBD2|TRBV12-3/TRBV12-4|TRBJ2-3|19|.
TGTGCCAGCAGTTCACTAGCGGGAGGGCCTCGGGTTGAGACAGATACGCAGTATTTT
CASSSLAGGPRVETDTQYF
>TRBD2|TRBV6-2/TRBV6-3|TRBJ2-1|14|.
TGTGCCAGCATAGGAGCGGGAGGCCACAATGAGCAGTTCTTC
CASIGAGGHNEQFF
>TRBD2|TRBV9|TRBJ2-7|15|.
TGTGCCAGCAGCGCAGGACTAGCGGAAACCTACGAGCAGTACTTC
CASSAGLAETYEQYF